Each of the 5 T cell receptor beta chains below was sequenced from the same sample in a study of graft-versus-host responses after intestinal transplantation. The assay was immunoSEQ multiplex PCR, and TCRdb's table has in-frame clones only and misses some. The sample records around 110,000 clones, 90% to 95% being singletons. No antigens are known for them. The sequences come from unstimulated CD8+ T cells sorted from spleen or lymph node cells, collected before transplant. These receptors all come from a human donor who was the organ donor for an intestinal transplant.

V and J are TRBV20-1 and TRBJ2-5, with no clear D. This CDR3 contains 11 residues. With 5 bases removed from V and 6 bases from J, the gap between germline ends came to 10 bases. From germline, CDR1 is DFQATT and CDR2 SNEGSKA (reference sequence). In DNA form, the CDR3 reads TGCAGTGCTGACTTACCCCAGACCCAGTACTTC. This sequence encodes CSADLPQTQYF.

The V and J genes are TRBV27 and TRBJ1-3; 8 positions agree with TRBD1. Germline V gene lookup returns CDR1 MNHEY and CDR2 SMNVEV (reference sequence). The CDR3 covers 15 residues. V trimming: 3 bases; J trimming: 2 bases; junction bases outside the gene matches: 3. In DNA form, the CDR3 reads TGTGCCAGCAGTTTGACAGGGGACCCTGGAAACACCATATATTTT. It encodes CASSLTGDPGNTIYF.

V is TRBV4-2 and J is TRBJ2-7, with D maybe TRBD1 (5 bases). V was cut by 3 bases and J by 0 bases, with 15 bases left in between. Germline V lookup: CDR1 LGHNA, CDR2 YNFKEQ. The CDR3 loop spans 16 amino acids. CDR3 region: CASSQALTGSSYEQYF. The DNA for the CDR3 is TGTGCCAGCAGCCAGGCCCTAACAGGTAGCTCCTACGAGCAGTACTTC.

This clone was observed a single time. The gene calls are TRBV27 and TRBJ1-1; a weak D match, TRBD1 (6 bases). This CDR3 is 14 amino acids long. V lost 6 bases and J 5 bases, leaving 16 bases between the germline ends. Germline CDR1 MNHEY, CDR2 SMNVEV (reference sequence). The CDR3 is CASSLPGVGTEAFF. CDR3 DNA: TGTGCCAGCAGCTTACCAGGGGTAGGAACTGAAGCTTTCTTT.

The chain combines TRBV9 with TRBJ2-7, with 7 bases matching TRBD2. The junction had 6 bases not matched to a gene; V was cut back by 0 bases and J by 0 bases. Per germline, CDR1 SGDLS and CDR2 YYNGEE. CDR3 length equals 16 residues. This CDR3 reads CASSVATSVPSYEQYF. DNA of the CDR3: TGTGCCAGCAGCGTAGCTACTAGCGTCCCCTCCTACGAGCAGTACTTC.